The 12 T cell receptor beta chains reported below all come from one sample, sequenced in a study of blood T cell repertoires in COVID-19. Data came from immunoSEQ multiplex PCR; TCRdb stores just in-frame clones and leaves some out. The sample holds some 90,000 clones, about 84% seen once. Sequenced: peripheral blood. The receptors here all came from a human donor in a cohort sampled during active COVID-19.

This sequence joins TRBV20-1 and TRBJ1-1; 7 bases align to TRBD1. Trimming took 3 bases from V and 0 from J; bases not matched to a gene: 4. Germline CDR1 DFQATT, CDR2 SNEGSKA (reference sequence). The CDR3 contains 14 residues. CDR3: CSASRTGLNTEAFF. The CDR3 DNA is TGCAGTGCTAGTAGGACAGGTTTGAACACTGAAGCTTTCTTT.

CDR3 bases: TGTGCCAGCAGCAAAGGACAGGATAACACCGGGGAGCTGTTTTTT. Its protein product is CASSKGQDNTGELFF. V usage is TRBV5-4 and J usage is TRBJ2-2, with TRBD1 identical over 7 bases. With V trimmed by 4 bases and J by 2 bases, 5 bases remained unmatched. This CDR3 has 15 residues. Germline V CDR1 and CDR2: SGHNT, YYREEE (reference sequence). Full variable domain (outside the CDR3, taken from reference TRBV5-4 and TRBJ2-2): ETGVTQSPTHLIKTRGQQVTLRCSSQSGHNTVSWYQQALGQGPQFIFQYYREEENGRGNFPPRFSGLQFPNYSSELNVNALELDDSALYLCASSKGQDNTGELFFGEGSRLTVL.

This chain connects TRBV30 to TRBJ2-5, with 7 bases lining up with TRBD2. The J segment lost 1 base and the V segment lost 8 bases, leaving 7 bases of the junction unmatched. The CDR3 totals 13 residues. Germline-derived CDR1 and CDR2 are GTSNPN and SVGIG (reference sequence). The CDR3 sequence is CAGGRGAQETQYF. The CDR3 DNA reads as TGTGCCGGAGGGAGGGGCGCCCAAGAGACCCAGTACTTC.

This clone has just a few counts. This rearrangement joins TRBV7-9 to TRBJ1-6; D is perhaps TRBD1 (5 bases). The CDR3 has 14 amino acids. Germline V gives CDR1 SEHNR, CDR2 FQNEAQ (reference sequence). Trimming took 6 bases from V and 8 from J, leaving 14 bases between them. CDR3: CASRDTTRHSPLHF. CDR3 bases: TGTGCCAGCAGGGACACTACCAGACATTCACCCCTCCACTTT.

The CDR3 sequence is CASSSVRDSYEQYF. CDR3 nucleotide sequence: TGTGCCAGCAGCTCGGTCCGGGACTCCTACGAGCAGTACTTC. The chain couples TRBV11-2 to TRBJ2-7; TRBD2 might be the D (5 bases). This CDR3 has 14 residues. Germline V CDR1 and CDR2: SGHAT, FQNNGV. The V and J ends lost 4 bases and 0 bases respectively, with 10 bases between them.

This chain links TRBV18 with TRBJ2-6; 7 bases fit TRBD1. CDR1 is KGHSH, CDR2 LQKENI, per germline. The V and J ends lost 10 bases and 4 bases, in that order; junction bases with no gene match: 16. There are 17 residues in the CDR3. Written as DNA, the CDR3 is TGTGCCACCTCCCGAGGGACAGCGGCAAACGGGGCCAACGTCCTGACTTTC. Translating gives CATSRGTAANGANVLTF. Full variable domain (outside the CDR3, taken from reference TRBV18 and TRBJ2-6): NAGVMQNPRHLVRRRGQEARLRCSPMKGHSHVYWYRQLPEEGLKFMVYLQKENIIDESGMPKERFSAEFPKEGPSILRIQQVVRGDSAAYFCATSRGTAANGANVLTFGAGSRLTVL.

The V and J genes are TRBV11-2 and TRBJ2-7; D not certain. There are 14 residues in the CDR3. The V end lost 6 bases, the J end lost 7 bases, and 19 bases lay between the germline ends. The germline V gene encodes CDR1 SGHAT and CDR2 FQNNGV. The CDR3 nucleotides read TGTGCCAGCAGGCCTTCTACGACTGTTGCGGAGCAGTACTTC. Amino acid sequence: CASRPSTTVAEQYF. The variable domain in full, completed from reference TRBV11-2 and TRBJ2-7, reads EAGVAQSPRYKIIEKRQSVAFWCNPISGHATLYWYQQILGQGPKLLIQFQNNGVVDDSQLPKDRFSAERLKGVDSTLKIQPAKLEDSAVYLCASRPSTTVAEQYFGPGTRLTVT.

The chain couples TRBV7-2 to TRBJ2-6; D gene ambiguous. The germline V and J ends were trimmed by 0 bases and 4 bases, with 4 bases remaining between them. Germline V CDR1 and CDR2: SGHTA, FQGNSA. This CDR3 comprises 14 residues. The CDR3 DNA is TGTGCCAGCAGCTTAGCCTCCGGGGCCAACGTCCTGACTTTC. It codes for CASSLASGANVLTF.

V usage is TRBV21-1 and J usage is TRBJ2-7; the DNA was not used to check the table's D call, TRBD2. TRBV21-1 is assigned pseudogene status. The CDR3 runs to 12 residues. CDR3 sequence reads: CASTKLNYEQYF. The CDR3 region has the DNA TGTGCCAGCACCAAACTTAACTACGAGCAGTACTTC.

This clone was counted between two and nine times. The chain has TRBV4-1 and TRBJ2-2; 10 nucleotides match TRBD2. The CDR3 extends over 18 amino acids. V gave up 3 bases and J gave up 2 bases; unmatched junction bases: 9. CDR1 and CDR2 from the germline V gene are MGHRA and YSYEKL. The CDR3 sequence is CASSQLSAGGPNTGELFF. The CDR3 nucleotides are TGCGCCAGCAGCCAGCTGTCAGCGGGAGGGCCCAACACCGGGGAGCTGTTTTTT.

The gene calls are TRBV5-6 and TRBJ2-5; 8 bases map to TRBD1. The CDR3 spans 13 residues. Per the germline V gene, CDR1 is SGHDT and CDR2 is YYEEEE. V lost 4 bases, J lost 6 bases, and 5 bases stayed unmatched. CDR3 DNA sequence: TGTGCCAGCAGCCGGACAGGGAGACAGACCCAGTACTTC. This gives the protein CASSRTGRQTQYF.

The chain uses TRBV9 and TRBJ2-1; TRBD2 matches at 10 bases. In germline, CDR1 is SGDLS, CDR2 YYNGEE. V dropped 0 bases and J dropped 0; count of bases not matched to a gene: 6. The CDR3 is made up of 18 amino acids. CDR3 nucleotides: TGTGCCAGCAGCGTAGCGAGCGGGAGGGACCCCTCCTACAATGAGCAGTTCTTC. As protein: CASSVASGRDPSYNEQFF.